This T cell receptor beta chain derives from a study of PD-L1 blockade in urothelial cancer. Looking at the study overall: Patients with male sex and bladder-origin urothelial cancer accounted for about nine tenths of the roughly 29 enrolled. Enrolled patients had been treated previously with 0 to 3 chemotherapy regimens. Samples came from 3 weeks, at the second dose, and 6 weeks into treatment.

Time point given: peripheral blood 6 weeks after treatment start. Assay: immunoSEQ multiplex PCR; the TCRdb copy retains only in-frame clones and omits some. The sample comprises about 30,000 clones, 79% of which are singletons, and approximately 3.3% rests with the top ten. Material: PBMCs, obtained around atezolizumab (anti-PD-L1) treatment. This receptor was obtained from a man in his sixties or seventies with urothelial cancer.

CDR3 in DNA: TGTGCCACCCTAAGCGGGAGGGCCGTAGAGACCCAGTACTTC. Its translation: CATLSGRAVETQYF. V is TRBV28 and J is TRBJ2-5; 10 nucleotides align to TRBD2. J gave up 4 bases and V 10 bases, and 9 bases lay outside the gene matches. This CDR3 has 14 residues. Germline-derived CDR1 and CDR2 are MDHEN and SYDVKM.